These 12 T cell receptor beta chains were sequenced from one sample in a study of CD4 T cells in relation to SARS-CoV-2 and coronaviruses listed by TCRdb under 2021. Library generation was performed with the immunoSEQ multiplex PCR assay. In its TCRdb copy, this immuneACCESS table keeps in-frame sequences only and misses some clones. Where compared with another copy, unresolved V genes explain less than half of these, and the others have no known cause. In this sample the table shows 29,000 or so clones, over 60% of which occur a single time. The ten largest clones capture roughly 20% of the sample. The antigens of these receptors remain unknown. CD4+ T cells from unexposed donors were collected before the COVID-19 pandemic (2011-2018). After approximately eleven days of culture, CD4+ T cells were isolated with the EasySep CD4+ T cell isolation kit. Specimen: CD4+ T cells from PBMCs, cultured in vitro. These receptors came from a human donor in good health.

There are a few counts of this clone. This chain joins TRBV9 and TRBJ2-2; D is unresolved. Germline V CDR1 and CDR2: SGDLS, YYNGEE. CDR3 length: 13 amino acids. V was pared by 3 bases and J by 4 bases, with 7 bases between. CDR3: CASSGRSTGELFF. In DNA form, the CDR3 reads TGTGCCAGCAGCGGACGTAGCACCGGGGAGCTGTTTTTT.

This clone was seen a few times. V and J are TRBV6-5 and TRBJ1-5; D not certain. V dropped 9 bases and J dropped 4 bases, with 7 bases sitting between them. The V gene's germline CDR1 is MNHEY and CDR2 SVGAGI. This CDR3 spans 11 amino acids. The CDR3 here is CASLGNQPQHF. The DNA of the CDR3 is TGTGCCAGTTTAGGGAATCAGCCCCAGCATTTT.

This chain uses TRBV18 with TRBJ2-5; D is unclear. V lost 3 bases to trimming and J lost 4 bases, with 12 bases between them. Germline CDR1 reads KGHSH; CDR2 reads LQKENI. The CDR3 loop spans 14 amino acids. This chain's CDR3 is CASSPPEGPETQYF. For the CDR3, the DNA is TGTGCCAGCTCACCTCCAGAAGGCCCAGAGACCCAGTACTTC.

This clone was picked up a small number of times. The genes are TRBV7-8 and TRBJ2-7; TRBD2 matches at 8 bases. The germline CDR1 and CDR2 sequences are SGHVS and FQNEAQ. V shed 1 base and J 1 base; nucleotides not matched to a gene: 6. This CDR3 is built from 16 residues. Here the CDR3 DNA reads TGTGCCAGCAGCTTAGGTAGCGGGATGGTTTCCTACGAGCAGTACTTC. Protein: CASSLGSGMVSYEQYF.

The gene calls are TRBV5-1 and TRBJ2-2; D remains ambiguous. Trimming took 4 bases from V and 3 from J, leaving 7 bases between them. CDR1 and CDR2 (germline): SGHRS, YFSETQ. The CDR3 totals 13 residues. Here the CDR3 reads CASSPRDTGELFF. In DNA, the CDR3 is TGCGCCAGCAGCCCCCGGGACACCGGGGAGCTGTTTTTT.

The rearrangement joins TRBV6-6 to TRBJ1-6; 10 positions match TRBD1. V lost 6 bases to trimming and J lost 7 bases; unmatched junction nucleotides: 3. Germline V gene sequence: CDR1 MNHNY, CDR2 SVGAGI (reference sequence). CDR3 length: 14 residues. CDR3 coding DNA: TGTGCCAGCAGGCCGGGACAGGGGAATTCACCCCTCCACTTT. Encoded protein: CASRPGQGNSPLHF.

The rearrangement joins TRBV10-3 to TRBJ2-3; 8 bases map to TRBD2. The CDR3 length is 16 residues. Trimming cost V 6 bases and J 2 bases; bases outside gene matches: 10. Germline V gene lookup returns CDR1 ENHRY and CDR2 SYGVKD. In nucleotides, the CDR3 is TGTGCCATCAGCCCTAGGGTGCGGGGGGACACAGATACGCAGTATTTT. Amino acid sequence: CAISPRVRGDTDTQYF.

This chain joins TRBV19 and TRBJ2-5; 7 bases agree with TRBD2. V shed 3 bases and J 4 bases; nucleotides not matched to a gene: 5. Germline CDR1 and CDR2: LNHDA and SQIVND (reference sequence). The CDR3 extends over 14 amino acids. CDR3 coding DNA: TGTGCCAGTAGTATCGGGGGGTTAGCAGAGACCCAGTACTTC. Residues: CASSIGGLAETQYF. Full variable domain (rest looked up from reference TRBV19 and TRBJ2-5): DGGITQSPKYLFRKEGQNVTLSCEQNLNHDAMYWYRQDPGQGLRLIYYSQIVNDFQKGDIAEGYSVSREKKESFPLTVTSAQKNPTAFYLCASSIGGLAETQYFGPGTRLLVL.

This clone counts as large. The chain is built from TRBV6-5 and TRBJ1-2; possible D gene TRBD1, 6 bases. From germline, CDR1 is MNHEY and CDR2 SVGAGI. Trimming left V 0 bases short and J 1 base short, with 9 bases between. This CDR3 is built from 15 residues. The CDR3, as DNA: TGTGCCAGCAGTTACTCGAAGGACAGTAACTATGGCTACACCTTC. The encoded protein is CASSYSKDSNYGYTF.

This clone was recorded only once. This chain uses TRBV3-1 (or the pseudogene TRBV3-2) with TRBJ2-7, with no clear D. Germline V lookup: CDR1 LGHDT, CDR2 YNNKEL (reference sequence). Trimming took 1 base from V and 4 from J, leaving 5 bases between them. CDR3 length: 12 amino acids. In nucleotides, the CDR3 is TGTGCCAGCAGCCAAGTACGATACGAGCAGTACTTC. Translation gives CASSQVRYEQYF.

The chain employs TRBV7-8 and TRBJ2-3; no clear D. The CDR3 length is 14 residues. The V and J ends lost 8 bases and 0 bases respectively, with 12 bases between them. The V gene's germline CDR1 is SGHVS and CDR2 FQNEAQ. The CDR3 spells CASSGSSSTDTQYF. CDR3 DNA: TGTGCCAGCTCTGGCAGCTCGAGCACAGATACGCAGTATTTT.

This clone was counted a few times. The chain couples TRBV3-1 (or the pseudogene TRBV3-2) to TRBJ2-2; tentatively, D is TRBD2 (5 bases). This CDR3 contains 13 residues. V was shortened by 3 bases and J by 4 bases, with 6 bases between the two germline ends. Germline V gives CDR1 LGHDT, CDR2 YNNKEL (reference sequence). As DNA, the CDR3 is TGTGCCAGCAGCCAGAGGGTCACCGGGGAGCTGTTTTTT. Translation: CASSQRVTGELFF.